This TCR beta chain was sequenced during a study of CD8 T cells in ankylosing spondylitis. Study outcomes and limitations: It was reported that disease-linked clones were significantly enriched in matched ankylosing spondylitis synovial fluid. What seemed typical of ankylosing spondylitis blood was a TCR beta motif built from several highly homologous variants.

Libraries for TCR beta were made by quantitative 5'-RACE with molecular barcodes. In TCRdb, the 5' RACE reads were re-called with MiXCR into one record per CDR3 protein. Here the sample spans almost 400,000 distinct CDR3 sequences, about a fifth being singletons. V shed 5 bases and J shed 8 bases, with 22 bases lying between them. This CDR3 is built from 15 residues. CDR1 is DFQATT, CDR2 SNEGSKA, per germline (reference sequence). Turning to this clonotype: Its antigen is unidentified.

The V gene is TRBV20-1, the J gene TRBJ2-1; D gene unclear. Sequencing was done on a sample of blood, either unsorted or a sorted T cell fraction (not recorded which). This receptor was identified in a male donor with ankylosing spondylitis. CDR3 amino acids: CSAPKLGPFMDEQFF. In nucleotides, the CDR3 is TGCAGTGCTCCGAAACTCGGCCCATTTATGGATGAGCAGTTCTTC.